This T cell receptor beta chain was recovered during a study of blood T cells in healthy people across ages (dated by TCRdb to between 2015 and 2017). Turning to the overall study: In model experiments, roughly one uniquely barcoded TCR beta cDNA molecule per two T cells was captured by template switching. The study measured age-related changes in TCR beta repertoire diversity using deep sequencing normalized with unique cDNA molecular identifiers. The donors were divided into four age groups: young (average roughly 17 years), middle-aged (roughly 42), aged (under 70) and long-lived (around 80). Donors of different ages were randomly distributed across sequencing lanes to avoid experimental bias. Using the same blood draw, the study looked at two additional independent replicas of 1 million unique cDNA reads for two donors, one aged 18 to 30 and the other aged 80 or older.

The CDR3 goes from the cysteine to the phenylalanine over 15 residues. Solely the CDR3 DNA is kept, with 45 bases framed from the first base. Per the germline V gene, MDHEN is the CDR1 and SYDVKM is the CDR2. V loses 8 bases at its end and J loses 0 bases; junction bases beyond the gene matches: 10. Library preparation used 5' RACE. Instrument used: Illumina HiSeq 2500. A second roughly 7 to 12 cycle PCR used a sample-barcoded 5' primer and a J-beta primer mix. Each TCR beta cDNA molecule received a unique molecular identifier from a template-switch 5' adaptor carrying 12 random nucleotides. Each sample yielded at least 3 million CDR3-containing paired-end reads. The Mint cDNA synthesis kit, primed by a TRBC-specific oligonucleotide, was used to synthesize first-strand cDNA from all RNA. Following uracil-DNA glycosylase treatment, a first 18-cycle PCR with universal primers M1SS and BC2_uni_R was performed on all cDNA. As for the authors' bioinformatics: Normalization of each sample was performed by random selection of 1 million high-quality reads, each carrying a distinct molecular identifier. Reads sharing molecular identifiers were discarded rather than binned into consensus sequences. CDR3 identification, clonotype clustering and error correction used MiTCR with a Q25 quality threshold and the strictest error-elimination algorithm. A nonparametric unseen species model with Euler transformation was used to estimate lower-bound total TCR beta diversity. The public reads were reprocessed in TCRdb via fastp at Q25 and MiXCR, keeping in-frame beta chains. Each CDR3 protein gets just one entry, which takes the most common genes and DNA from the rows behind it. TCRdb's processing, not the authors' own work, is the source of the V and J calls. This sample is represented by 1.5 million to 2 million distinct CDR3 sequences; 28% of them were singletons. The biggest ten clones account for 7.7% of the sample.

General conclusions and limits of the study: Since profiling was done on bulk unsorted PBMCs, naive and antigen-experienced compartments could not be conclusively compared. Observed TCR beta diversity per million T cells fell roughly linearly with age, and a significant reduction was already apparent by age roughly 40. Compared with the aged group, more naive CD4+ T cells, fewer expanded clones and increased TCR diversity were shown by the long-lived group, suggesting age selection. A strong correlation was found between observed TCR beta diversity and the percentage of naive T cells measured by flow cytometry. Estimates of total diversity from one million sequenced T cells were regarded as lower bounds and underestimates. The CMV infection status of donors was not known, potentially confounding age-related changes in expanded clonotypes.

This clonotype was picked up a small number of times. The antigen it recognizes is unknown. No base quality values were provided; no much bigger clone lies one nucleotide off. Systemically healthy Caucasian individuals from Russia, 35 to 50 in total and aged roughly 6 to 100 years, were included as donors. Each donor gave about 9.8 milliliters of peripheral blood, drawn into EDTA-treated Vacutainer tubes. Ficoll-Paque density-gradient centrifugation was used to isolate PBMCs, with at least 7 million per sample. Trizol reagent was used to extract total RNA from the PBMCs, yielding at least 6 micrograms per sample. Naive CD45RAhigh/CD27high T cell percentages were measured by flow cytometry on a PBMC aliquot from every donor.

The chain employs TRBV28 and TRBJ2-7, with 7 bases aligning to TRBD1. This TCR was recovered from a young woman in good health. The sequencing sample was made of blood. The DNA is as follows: TGTGCCAGCCGCCTAGGGGACAGCTCCTCCTACGAGCAGTACTTC. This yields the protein CASRLGDSSSYEQYF. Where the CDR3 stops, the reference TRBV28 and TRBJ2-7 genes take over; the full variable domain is DVKVTQSSRYLVKRTGEKVFLECVQDMDHENMFWYRQDPGLGLRLIYFSYDVKMKEKGDIPEGYSVSREKKERFSLILESASTNQTSMYLCASRLGDSSSYEQYFGPGTRLTVT.